Listed below are T cell receptor beta chains from one sample, sequenced in a study of T cell repertoires in cytomegalovirus infection. MiXCR, run by TCRdb on the reads, gives a single entry per CDR3 protein. The sample comprises approximately 300,000 distinct CDR3 sequences, just under 30% of which are singletons, and approximately 20% rests with the top ten. Their antigen targets remain unknown. This sample comprised cultured PBMCs, obtained from culture after CMV antigen stimulation. These receptor sequences come from a human donor in good health (CMV status not recorded). Some clones in this sample may be carry-over from other donors' samples. CDR3s include the opening cysteine and the closing phenylalanine or tryptophan. The order of the fields is clone size, J gene, V gene, D gene, CDR3 protein, CDR3 DNA. The D gene is left open where the match is weak. The size entry is marked missing in some rows and otherwise reads once, few, many or a size class.

>once|TRBJ2-7|TRBV2|TRBD2
CASTKRPPRGQTSGRHFYEQYF
TGTGCCAGCACTAAGCGCCCCCCTCGGGGGCAGACTAGCGGGAGACATTTCTACGAGCAGTACTTC
>-|TRBJ1-4|TRBV19|-
CATSRRPLEEKLFF
TGTGCCACCTCAAGAAGGCCCCTTGAGGAAAAACTGTTTTTT
>-|TRBJ1-4|TRBV25-1|-
CASSISNGLSEKLFF
TGTGCCAGCAGTATATCCAACGGCCTTTCTGAAAAACTGTTTTTT
>-|TRBJ1-2|TRBV12-3/TRBV12-4|-
CASSLNGEALGYTF
TGTGCCAGCAGCCTAAATGGGGAGGCTTTGGGCTACACCTTC
>-|TRBJ1-2|TRBV19|-
CASSTLGVGYGYTF
TGTGCCAGCTCCACTTTAGGTGTAGGGTATGGCTACACCTTC
>few|TRBJ2-4|TRBV28|TRBD1
CASSPTGPSSNIQYF
TGTGCCAGCAGTCCGACAGGGCCCTCTTCAAACATTCAGTACTTC
>-|TRBJ1-6|TRBV19|-
CASSIGASPLHF
TGTGCCAGTAGTATCGGGGCTTCACCCCTCCACTTT
>-|TRBJ2-5|TRBV25-1|-
CASSEFRWAEETQYF
TGTGCCAGCAGTGAATTCAGGTGGGCCGAAGAGACCCAGTACTTC
>many|TRBJ2-2|TRBV7-8|-
CASSLIEANTGELFF
TGTGCCAGCAGTCTCATCGAGGCGAACACCGGGGAGCTGTTTTTT
>-|TRBJ1-5|TRBV20-1|TRBD1
CSARATGGTNQPQHF
TGCAGTGCTAGAGCTACAGGGGGTACCAATCAGCCCCAGCATTTT
>-|TRBJ2-5|TRBV3-1|-
CASSRRDGETQYF
TGTGCCAGCAGCCGAAGGGACGGGGAGACCCAGTACTTC
>-|TRBJ1-2|TRBV27|-
CASSLSYGQNYGYTF
TGTGCCAGCAGTTTATCCTATGGACAGAACTATGGCTACACCTTC
>-|TRBJ1-2|TRBV15|TRBD1
CATSRDYSGGDFYGYTF
TGTGCCACCAGCAGAGATTACTCAGGGGGCGACTTTTATGGCTACACCTTC
>-|TRBJ1-2|TRBV7-9|-
CASSLGSGSNYTF
TGTGCCAGCAGCCTAGGCTCCGGGAGTAACTACACCTTC
>-|TRBJ2-3|TRBV30|-
CAWSALGALTDTQYF
TGTGCCTGGAGCGCCCTGGGTGCCCTCACAGATACGCAGTATTTT
>-|TRBJ2-5|TRBV6-5|TRBD1
CASSSVHRGEETQYF
TGTGCCAGCAGTTCCGTACACAGGGGGGAAGAGACCCAGTACTTC
>few|TRBJ2-7|TRBV19|TRBD2
CASSASAGGHRKQYF
TGTGCCAGTAGTGCCTCTGCGGGGGGGCATCGGAAGCAGTACTTC
>-|TRBJ2-7|TRBV7-2|TRBD1
CASSLRDRAYEQYF
TGTGCCAGCAGCTTAAGGGACAGGGCCTACGAGCAGTACTTC
>-|TRBJ2-3|TRBV19|-
CASSRGSGTLDPDTQYF
TGTGCCAGTAGTAGGGGATCCGGGACCTTGGACCCAGATACGCAGTATTTT
>few|TRBJ1-6|TRBV6-1|-
CASSSGEGSSYNSPLHF
TGTGCCAGCAGCTCCGGGGAGGGGAGCTCCTATAATTCACCCCTCCACTTT
>-|TRBJ2-7|TRBV10-3|-
CANAPTRYEQYF
TGTGCCAACGCCCCCACCCGCTACGAGCAGTACTTC
>-|TRBJ2-7|TRBV19|-
CASSIGSYEQYF
TGTGCCAGTAGTATCGGGAGCTACGAGCAGTACTTC
>-|TRBJ1-3|TRBV7-9|-
CASIKTGNTIYF
TGTGCCAGCATCAAGACTGGAAACACCATATATTTT
>-|TRBJ1-1|TRBV7-2|-
CASSLVADLSTEAFF
TGTGCCAGCAGCTTAGTAGCGGACTTGAGCACTGAAGCTTTCTTT
>-|TRBJ2-7|TRBV6-1|TRBD1
CASSELETGAYEQYF
TGTGCCAGCAGTGAACTTGAGACAGGGGCCTACGAGCAGTACTTC
>few|TRBJ1-2|TRBV19|-
CASSIGPLFVYTF
TGTGCCAGTAGTATAGGGCCGCTCTTCGTCTACACCTTC
>many|TRBJ1-2|TRBV7-2|-
CASSFSRYGLNYGYTF
TGTGCCAGCAGCTTCAGCCGTTACGGACTGAACTATGGCTACACCTTC
>-|TRBJ2-5|TRBV2|-
CASKNLHGEETQYF
TGTGCCAGCAAGAACTTGCACGGGGAAGAGACCCAGTACTTC
>few|TRBJ1-1|TRBV2|-
CASSESGRYLNTEAFF
TGTGCCAGCAGTGAATCAGGGCGGTACTTGAACACTGAAGCTTTCTTT
>-|TRBJ1-5|TRBV19|TRBD1
CASRPGQDGRPQHF
TGTGCCAGTAGGCCGGGACAGGACGGAAGGCCCCAGCATTTT
>-|TRBJ2-7|TRBV5-1|-
CASSLGGPNGEQYF
TGCGCCAGCAGCTTGGGAGGGCCCAACGGCGAGCAGTACTTC
>-|TRBJ1-6|TRBV7-2|-
CASSLYGGTGSPLHF
TGTGCCAGCAGCCTCTACGGGGGGACGGGTTCACCCCTCCACTTT
>many|TRBJ2-6|TRBV7-3|-
CASSLNPTVSGANVLTF
TGTGCCAGCAGCTTAAATCCGACAGTCTCTGGGGCCAACGTCCTGACTTTC
>many|TRBJ2-3|TRBV5-1|TRBD1
CASSNRGLSGTDTQYF
TGCGCCAGCAGTAACAGGGGGTTATCGGGGACAGATACGCAGTATTTT
>few|TRBJ2-2|TRBV5-1|-
CASSDPGRTGELFF
TGCGCCAGCTCGGACCCGGGGCGGACCGGGGAGCTGTTTTTT
>many|TRBJ1-5|TRBV6-1|-
CASTGQRRAGGQPQHF
TGTGCCAGCACTGGGCAGCGCAGGGCTGGAGGTCAGCCCCAGCATTTT
>-|TRBJ1-1|TRBV10-1|-
CASRVHGGWNTEAFF
TGCGCCAGCAGAGTCCACGGGGGCTGGAACACTGAAGCTTTCTTT